These T cell receptor beta chains were read from a single sample in a study of T-cell memory formation after mild COVID-19. TCRdb analysed the 5' RACE reads with MiXCR anew, one entry per CDR3 protein. The sample lists about 33,000 distinct CDR3 sequences; more than 20% were seen once. Sequencing used PBMCs or a T cell subset sorted from them (not recorded which). These receptors all stem from an adult who had mild COVID-19 (a few samples of this study predate the infection). Cell type and time point are not known. The CDR3 runs from the conserved cysteine through the conserved F or W. The order of the fields is J gene, D gene, clone size, V gene, CDR3 protein, CDR3 DNA. A D gene is named only where the DNA matches it firmly. Size is stated for part of the rows, as once, few or many counts, or as a class when the clone is expanded.

TRBJ2-6 | NA | many | TRBV12-3/TRBV12-4 | CASSFGAGANVLTF | TGTGCCAGCAGTTTCGGCGCTGGGGCCAACGTCCTGACTTTC
TRBJ2-7 | NA | NA | TRBV19 | CASSVSGFRGEQYF | TGTGCCAGTAGTGTGTCTGGATTTCGAGGCGAGCAGTACTTC
TRBJ2-5 | NA | many | TRBV9 | CASSVGGISPETQYF | TGTGCCAGCAGCGTAGGAGGCATAAGCCCGGAGACCCAGTACTTC
TRBJ2-2 | NA | many | TRBV12-3/TRBV12-4 | CASVGVVGELFF | TGTGCCAGCGTAGGGGTGGTCGGGGAGCTGTTTTTT
TRBJ2-1 | NA | many | TRBV10-3 | CAIGLYSYNEQFF | TGTGCCATCGGACTGTACTCCTACAATGAGCAGTTCTTC
TRBJ2-7 | TRBD2 | few | TRBV7-2 | CASSRGLAGRGEQYF | TGTGCCAGCAGCCGAGGACTAGCGGGACGGGGCGAGCAGTACTTC
TRBJ2-3 | NA | NA | TRBV28 | CASSLLAAGQATDTQYF | TGTGCCAGCAGTTTATTAGCAGCGGGTCAGGCCACAGATACGCAGTATTTT
TRBJ1-2 | NA | medium-sized | TRBV9 | CASSVQGGAHYGYTF | TGTGCCAGCAGCGTACAGGGCGGGGCCCACTATGGCTACACCTTC
TRBJ1-1 | NA | NA | TRBV29-1 | CSVLAGNTEAFF | TGCAGCGTCCTGGCGGGGAACACTGAAGCTTTCTTT
TRBJ2-7 | TRBD2 | many | TRBV5-1 | CASSLGGSGSSYEQYF | TGCGCCAGCAGCTTGGGGGGTAGCGGGAGTTCCTACGAGCAGTACTTC
TRBJ2-3 | NA | many | TRBV12-3/TRBV12-4 | CASTLITGWRGDTQYF | TGTGCCAGCACCCTTATTACGGGTTGGAGGGGAGATACGCAGTATTTT
TRBJ2-7 | TRBD1 | many | TRBV7-2 | CASSFATGRYEQYF | TGTGCCAGCAGCTTCGCGACAGGGCGGTACGAGCAGTACTTC
TRBJ2-1 | NA | many | TRBV6-6 | CASSYSGGPSYNEQFF | TGTGCCAGCAGTTACTCAGGCGGGCCCTCCTACAATGAGCAGTTCTTC
TRBJ2-5 | TRBD1 | many | TRBV5-6 | CASSFGTEETQYF | TGTGCCAGCAGCTTCGGGACAGAAGAGACCCAGTACTTC
TRBJ2-7 | TRBD2 | many | TRBV7-7 | CASSFLRTSGNYEQYF | TGTGCTAGCAGCTTCCTCCGGACTAGCGGGAACTACGAGCAGTACTTC
TRBJ2-1 | NA | many | TRBV12-3/TRBV12-4 | CASSLAPSAKGEQFF | TGTGCCAGCAGTTTAGCCCCTAGCGCCAAGGGTGAGCAGTTCTTC
TRBJ1-1 | NA | NA | TRBV29-1 | CSTIDHGLRDTEAFF | TGCAGCACAATAGATCACGGGTTGAGGGACACTGAAGCTTTCTTT
TRBJ2-2 | NA | NA | TRBV6-2/TRBV6-3 | CASSYPRVNGAGELFF | TGTGCCAGCAGTTACCCACGAGTTAATGGGGCCGGGGAGCTGTTTTTT
TRBJ2-1 | TRBD2 | many | TRBV14 | CASSRGGLVSYNEQFF | TGTGCCAGCAGCAGAGGAGGACTAGTTTCATACAATGAGCAGTTCTTC
TRBJ2-1 | TRBD2 | NA | TRBV30 | CAWSVGGGYNEQFF | TGTGCCTGGAGTGTTGGGGGGGGTTACAATGAGCAGTTCTTC
TRBJ2-5 | TRBD1 | medium-sized | TRBV7-2 | CASSLGSIRGRGSETQYF | TGTGCCAGCAGCTTAGGCTCCATCAGGGGGCGGGGTAGTGAGACCCAGTACTTC